The sequence of this T cell receptor (beta chain) was determined in a study of blood T cells in healthy people across ages. Study results and caveats: More naive CD4+ cells and higher diversity marked long-lived donors relative to aged donors.

Each sample provided at least 5 micrograms of extracted total RNA. Remarks on this clonotype: Antigen: not known.

PCR was performed a second time for about 7 to 12 cycles using a sample-barcoded 5' primer and a J-beta primer mix. A template-switch adaptor containing 12 random nucleotides labeled each cDNA molecule. One entry per CDR3 protein, called by TCRdb with MiXCR from the 5' RACE reads. The table shows 850,000 to 1,000,000 distinct CDR3 sequences, with around 48% occurring only once. The sequence came from a man in his thirties or forties in good health. Sequencing input: blood.

The CDR3 sequence: CASSEGGTHYEQYF. The CDR3 bases are TGTGCCAGCAGTGAAGGGGGCACGCACTACGAGCAGTACTTC. The rearrangement joins TRBV25-1 to TRBJ2-7; possibly TRBD1 for D (6 bases). The CDR3 has 14 amino acids. Germline V lookup: CDR1 MGHDK, CDR2 SYGVNS. V lost 2 bases to trimming and J lost 3 bases, with 11 bases between them.